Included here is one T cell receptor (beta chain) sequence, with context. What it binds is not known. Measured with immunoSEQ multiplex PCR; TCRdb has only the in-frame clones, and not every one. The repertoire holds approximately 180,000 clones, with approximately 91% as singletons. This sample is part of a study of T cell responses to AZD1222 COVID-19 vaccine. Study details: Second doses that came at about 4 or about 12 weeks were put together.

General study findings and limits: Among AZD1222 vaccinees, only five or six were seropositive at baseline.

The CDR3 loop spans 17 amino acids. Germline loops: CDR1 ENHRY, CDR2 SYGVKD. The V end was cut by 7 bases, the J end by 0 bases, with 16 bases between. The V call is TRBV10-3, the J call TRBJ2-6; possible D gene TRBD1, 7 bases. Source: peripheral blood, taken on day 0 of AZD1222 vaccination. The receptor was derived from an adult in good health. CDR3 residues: CAINGLRGPSGANVLTF. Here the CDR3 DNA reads TGTGCCATCAACGGACTAAGGGGGCCCTCTGGGGCCAACGTCCTGACTTTC.